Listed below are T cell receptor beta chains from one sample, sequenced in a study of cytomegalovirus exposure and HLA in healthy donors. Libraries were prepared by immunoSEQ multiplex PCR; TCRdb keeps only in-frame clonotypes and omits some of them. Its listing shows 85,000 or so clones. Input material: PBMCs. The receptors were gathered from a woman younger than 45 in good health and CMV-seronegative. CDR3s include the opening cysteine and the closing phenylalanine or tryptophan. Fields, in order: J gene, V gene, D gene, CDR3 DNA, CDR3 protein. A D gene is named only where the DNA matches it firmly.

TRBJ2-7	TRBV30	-	TGTGCCTGGACCCCCCTGCCGGGGAGCTACGAGCAGTACTTC	CAWTPLPGSYEQYF
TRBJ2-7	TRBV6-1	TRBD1	TGTGCCAGCAGGGGGACAGCTAACTCCTACGAGCAGTACTTC	CASRGTANSYEQYF
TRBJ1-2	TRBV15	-	TGTGCCACCAGCAGTCGAGCTAACTATGGCTACACCTTC	CATSSRANYGYTF
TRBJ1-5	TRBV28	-	TGTGCCAGCGCTCTAGGGGGAGGGGTTCAGCCCCAGCATTTT	CASALGGGVQPQHF
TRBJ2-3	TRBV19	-	TGTGCCAGTAGTCTCGGGACTAGCACAGATACGCAGTATTTT	CASSLGTSTDTQYF
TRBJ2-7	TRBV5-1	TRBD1	TGCGCCAGCAGCTTGGACAGGGGGTACGAGCAGTACTTC	CASSLDRGYEQYF
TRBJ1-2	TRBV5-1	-	TGCGCCAGCAGCTTGGATCAGGGAGGTTATGGCTACACCTTC	CASSLDQGGYGYTF
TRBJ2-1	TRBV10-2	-	TGCGCCAGCAGTGAGCCTGGGCGGGATATCAATGAGCAGTTCTTC	CASSEPGRDINEQFF
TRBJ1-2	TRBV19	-	TGTGCCAGTAGTTTCCAGGGCGGACAAAATGGCTACACCTTC	CASSFQGGQNGYTF
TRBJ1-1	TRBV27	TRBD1	TGTGCCAGCAGTCTAACAGGGGGGGATGAAGCTTTCTTT	CASSLTGGDEAFF
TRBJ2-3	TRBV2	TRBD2	TGTGCCAGCAGTAGACTAGCGGGAGGGAGCACAGATACGCAGTATTTT	CASSRLAGGSTDTQYF
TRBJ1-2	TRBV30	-	TGTGCCTCCGCAACGGACGGGGACTATGGCTACACCTTC	CASATDGDYGYTF
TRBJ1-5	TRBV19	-	TGTGCCAGTAGTCACCGGGACATGGGCAATCAGCCCCAGCATTTT	CASSHRDMGNQPQHF
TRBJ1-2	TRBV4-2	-	TGTGCCAGCAGCCAACCCCTAGGAACTAACTATGGCTACACCTTC	CASSQPLGTNYGYTF
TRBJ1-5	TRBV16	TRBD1	TGTGCCAGCAGCCCCACCAGGGGGGATCAGCCCCAGCATTTT	CASSPTRGDQPQHF